One sample yielded the 16 T cell receptor beta chains listed below, sequenced in a study of blood T cells in healthy people across ages. Together with a sample-barcoded 5' primer, a J-beta primer mix was included in a second PCR lasting about 7 to 12 cycles. Using its own MiXCR run on the 5' RACE reads, TCRdb lists one record per CDR3 protein. The sample shows 1.6 million or so distinct CDR3 sequences, roughly 30% of them seen only once. The sample comprised blood. Receptors were obtained from a woman under 40 in good health.

A remark on this clonotype: At one end, the junction sequence differs from germline, possibly due to a read error. This chain links TRBV5-1 with TRBJ2-5, with TRBD2 matching 11 bases. The CDR3 is 16 residues long. The V gene's germline CDR1 is SGHRS and CDR2 YFSETQ. CDR3 sequence: CASSRRGLAVGETRYF. DNA for the CDR3: TGCGCCAGCAGCAGGAGGGGACTAGCGGTCGGAGAGACCCGGTACTTC.

Worth noting for this clonotype: The junction and the germline gene differ at one end; a read error may be behind it. The chain joins TRBV28 to TRBJ2-5; 8 bases are a match to TRBD2. The J call is uncertain, as TRBJ2-7 better fits the DNA end. The CDR3 consists of 15 residues. The germline gives CDR1 MDHEN, CDR2 SYDVKM. The chain's CDR3 is CVSSLGQRESGEQYF. The CDR3 bases are TGTGTCAGCAGTTTAGGACAGCGGGAGAGCGGCGAGCAGTACTTC.

Only a few counts were recorded for this clonotype. V gene TRBV2 combines with J gene TRBJ2-2; 7 bases align to TRBD1. V shed 6 bases, J shed 4 bases, and the junction held 5 bases outside the gene matches. The germline CDR1 and CDR2 sequences are SNHLY and FYNNEI. The CDR3 is 14 amino acids. The CDR3 protein is CASSPYRGTGELFF. The CDR3 nucleotides are TGTGCCAGCAGCCCCTACAGGGGCACCGGGGAGCTGTTTTTT.

This clonotype turned up a few times. V gene TRBV5-1 combines with J gene TRBJ2-5; the match to TRBD2 covers 8 bases. Germline V gives CDR1 SGHRS, CDR2 YFSETQ. Trimming cost V 0 bases and J 2 bases; bases outside gene matches: 6. This CDR3 has 16 amino acids. The CDR3 sequence: CASSLGGLEVQETQYF. CDR3 coding DNA: TGCGCCAGCAGCTTGGGGGGACTAGAAGTTCAAGAGACCCAGTACTTC.

The DNA of the CDR3 is TGCGCCAGCAGCTGGGTGGGGATAACCTACAATGAGCAGTTCTTC. Protein sequence: CASSWVGITYNEQFF. The V and J genes are TRBV5-1 and TRBJ2-1; no clear D. V lost 3 bases and J 2 bases, leaving 12 bases between the germline ends. CDR3 length: 15 residues. The germline CDR1 and CDR2 sequences are SGHRS and YFSETQ.

This sequence joins TRBV20-1 and TRBJ1-6, with D possibly matching TRBD1 (6 bases). This CDR3 has 14 residues. V was clipped by 6 bases and J by 7 bases, with 16 bases between them. Germline values: CDR1 DFQATT, CDR2 SNEGSKA (reference sequence). The CDR3 reads CSASLRGWNSPLHF. For the CDR3, the DNA is TGCAGTGCCAGCCTCAGGGGTTGGAATTCACCCCTCCACTTT.

This sequence joins TRBV12-3 or TRBV12-4 and TRBJ2-3; D not resolved. Trimming pared 3 bases from V and 7 bases from J, leaving 8 bases between. The CDR3 is 12 residues long. CDR3 residues: CASSFRRNTQYF. In DNA form, the CDR3 reads TGTGCCAGCAGTTTCAGGCGGAATACGCAGTATTTT.

In the case of this clonotype: This may stem from a read error, because a much larger clone lies one nucleotide away. The chain joins TRBV6-2 or TRBV6-3 to TRBJ2-4; possible D gene TRBD1, 5 bases. The last part of the DNA fits TRBJ2-7 better; the J call may be wrong. The CDR3 is 13 amino acids. The germline V gene encodes CDR1 MNHEY and CDR2 SVGEGT. As DNA, the CDR3 is TGTGCCAGCAGCGACAGAAACTCCTACGAGCAGTACTTC. Protein product: CASSDRNSYEQYF.

The rearrangement joins TRBV6-1 to TRBJ2-1, with 8 bases matching TRBD2. The germline gives CDR1 MNHNS, CDR2 SASEGT. After removal of 2 bases from V and 4 bases from J, the junction contained 4 bases not matched to a gene. The CDR3 spans 15 residues. In nucleotides, the CDR3 is TGTGCCAGCAGTGAATTGCTAGCGGGTTACAATGAGCAGTTCTTC. It encodes CASSELLAGYNEQFF.

The sample holds a few counts of this clonotype. This sequence joins TRBV27 and TRBJ2-1, with a possible D match to TRBD1 (5 bases). Per germline, CDR1 MNHEY and CDR2 SMNVEV (reference sequence). This CDR3 is built from 15 residues. The V gene lost 8 bases and the J gene lost 1 base, with 15 bases spanning the gap. In DNA, the CDR3 is TGTGCCAGCCGACCACGCACAGGATCCTACAATGAGCAGTTCTTC. It yields the protein CASRPRTGSYNEQFF.

To note about this clonotype: One junction end does not reproduce the germline sequence, and a read error may be involved. This chain connects TRBV2 to TRBJ1-2; 8 nucleotides agree with TRBD1. Germline CDR1 reads SNHLY; CDR2 reads FYNNEI. The CDR3 loop spans 15 amino acids. CDR3 DNA: TGTGCCAGGAGCGGACAGGGAATTTCTAACCATGGCTACACCTTC. This gives the protein CARSGQGISNHGYTF.

The genes are TRBV4-1 and TRBJ2-1; D not resolved. V lost 0 bases, J lost 1 base, and 13 bases lay in between. The CDR3 is made up of 17 amino acids. In germline, CDR1 is MGHRA, CDR2 YSYEKL. The CDR3 here is CASSQEADTLSYNEQFF. CDR3 coding DNA: TGCGCCAGCAGCCAAGAGGCCGATACCCTTTCCTACAATGAGCAGTTCTTC.

This clonotype was counted a few times. This chain links TRBV12-3 or TRBV12-4 with TRBJ2-1, with D possibly being TRBD1 or TRBD2 (6 bases each). V gave up 4 bases and J gave up 8 bases, with 21 bases separating them. The CDR3 covers 16 residues. CDR3 coding DNA: TGTGCCAGCAGTTCCTCCCGGACTATCTCAGGGGATGAGCAGTTCTTC. Protein: CASSSSRTISGDEQFF.

This clonotype was counted between two and nine times. The chain joins TRBV27 to TRBJ2-3; D might be TRBD1 or TRBD2, each matching 5 bases. Trimming took 5 bases from V and 6 from J, leaving 15 bases between them. The CDR3 is 14 residues long. Germline V gives CDR1 MNHEY, CDR2 SMNVEV (reference sequence). The CDR3 region is CASSLGTRGDTQYF. The CDR3 DNA reads as TGTGCCAGCAGTCTCGGGACCCGTGGGGATACGCAGTATTTT.

This clonotype was picked up one time. This may be a read error, as it is one base from a much larger clone. This rearrangement joins TRBV4-2 to TRBJ2-1, with D perhaps matching TRBD2 (6 bases). This CDR3 is 15 amino acids long. Germline V lookup: CDR1 LGHNA, CDR2 YNFKEQ. V lost 1 base and J lost 5, with 12 bases in between. The CDR3 nucleotides are TGTGCCAGCAGCCAAGGGGCTAGCGTCGACAATGAGCAGTTCTTC. Encoded protein: CASSQGASVDNEQFF.

The genes are TRBV27 and TRBJ1-2; D gene unclear. The CDR3 loop spans 15 amino acids. V was pared by 5 bases and J by 6 bases, with 19 bases between. Germline-derived CDR1 and CDR2 are MNHEY and SMNVEV (reference sequence). The CDR3 loop is CASSPRGRAGNGYTF. CDR3 nucleotide sequence: TGTGCCAGCAGTCCTAGAGGAAGGGCCGGGAATGGCTACACCTTC.